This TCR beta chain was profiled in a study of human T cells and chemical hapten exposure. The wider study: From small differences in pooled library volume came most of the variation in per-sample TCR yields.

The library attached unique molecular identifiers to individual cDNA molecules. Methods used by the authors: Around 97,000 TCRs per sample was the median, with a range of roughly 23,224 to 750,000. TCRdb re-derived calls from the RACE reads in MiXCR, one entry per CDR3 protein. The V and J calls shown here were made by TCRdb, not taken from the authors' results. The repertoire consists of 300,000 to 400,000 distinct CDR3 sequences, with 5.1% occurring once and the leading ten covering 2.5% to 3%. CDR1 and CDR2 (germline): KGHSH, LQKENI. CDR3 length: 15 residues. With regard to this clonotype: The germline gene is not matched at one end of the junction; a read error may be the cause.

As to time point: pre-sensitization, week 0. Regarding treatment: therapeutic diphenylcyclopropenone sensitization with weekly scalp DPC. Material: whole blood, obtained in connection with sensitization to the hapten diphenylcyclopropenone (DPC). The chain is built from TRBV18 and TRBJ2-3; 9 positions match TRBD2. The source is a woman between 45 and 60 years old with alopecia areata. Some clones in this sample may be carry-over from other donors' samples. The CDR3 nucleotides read TGTGCCAGCTTTTTGAAGCGGGGGGATGACAGATACGCAGTATTT. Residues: CASFLKRGDDRYAVF.